Listed here are 19 T cell receptor beta chains from one sample, sequenced in a study of blood T cell repertoires in COVID-19. The protocol was immunoSEQ multiplex PCR, while the TCRdb copy is restricted to in-frame clones and leaves out a portion. The sample holds about 300,000 clones, under 90% seen once. Specimen: PBMCs or T cells enriched from blood (not recorded which). Receptor source: a man aged 25-45 years who had recovered from COVID-19.

V gene TRBV27 combines with J gene TRBJ2-7; 12 nucleotides match TRBD1. Germline V lookup: CDR1 MNHEY, CDR2 SMNVEV (reference sequence). The J segment lost 5 bases and the V segment lost 6 bases, leaving 11 bases of the junction unmatched. The CDR3 runs to 16 residues. CDR3 bases: TGTGCCAGCAGCCCAACAAGGGGGACAGGGGGCAACGAGCAGTACTTC. Translating it yields CASSPTRGTGGNEQYF.

The V and J genes are TRBV6-1 and TRBJ2-7; D may be TRBD1 (5 bases). CDR3 size: 13 residues. The V end was cut by 2 bases, the J end by 7 bases, with 12 bases between. CDR1 MNHNS and CDR2 SASEGT come from the germline V gene. The CDR3 is CASSERTNREQYF. The CDR3 DNA reads as TGTGCCAGCAGTGAACGGACAAACCGGGAGCAGTACTTC.

This clone appeared a single time. This chain links TRBV2 with TRBJ1-2, with 9 bases aligning to TRBD1. The CDR3 contains 14 residues. V lost 11 bases, J lost 6 bases, and 13 bases stayed unmatched. Per germline, CDR1 SNHLY and CDR2 FYNNEI. CDR3 sequence reads: CAGDLGQGADGYTF. In DNA form, the CDR3 reads TGTGCCGGAGATTTGGGACAGGGCGCTGATGGCTACACCTTC.

In this sample, this clone turned up once. The chain is built from TRBV7-8 and TRBJ1-5; 9 bases match TRBD1. The germline V gene has CDR1 SGHVS and CDR2 FQNEAQ. The CDR3 has 16 amino acids. J gave up 4 bases and V 0 bases, and 4 bases lay outside the gene matches. The CDR3 region is CASSLARTGANQPQHF. For the CDR3, the DNA is TGTGCCAGCAGCTTAGCGCGGACAGGGGCGAATCAGCCCCAGCATTTT.

CDR3 nucleotides: TGCAGCGCCCTCCCGTCGGGACTAGCGAGCTACTACGAGCAGTACTTC. It translates to CSALPSGLASYYEQYF. The chain is built from TRBV29-1 and TRBJ2-7; 10 nucleotides line up with TRBD2. Germline V gene sequence: CDR1 SQVTM, CDR2 ANQGSEA. The CDR3 totals 16 residues. The junction had 15 bases not matched to a gene; V was cut back by 7 bases and J by 3 bases.

The chain links TRBV3-1 (or the pseudogene TRBV3-2) to TRBJ2-7, with D maybe TRBD2 (5 bases). CDR1 is LGHDT and CDR2 is YNNKEL in the germline V gene (reference sequence). The CDR3 has 13 amino acids. Trimming cost V 1 base and J 3 bases, with 7 bases left between them. Written as DNA, the CDR3 is TGTGCCAGCAGCCAAGCCACTAGCTACGAGCAGTACTTC. Its protein product is CASSQATSYEQYF.

The J gene is TRBJ2-7, the V gene TRBV19; D might be TRBD1 (5 bases). V was cut by 7 bases and J by 6 bases, with 19 bases left in between. This CDR3 has 14 residues. Per germline, CDR1 LNHDA and CDR2 SQIVND (reference sequence). The CDR3 sequence is CASTDPGRSGEQYF. CDR3 nucleotide sequence: TGTGCCAGTACCGACCCAGGGCGATCGGGCGAGCAGTACTTC.

The chain joins TRBV14 to TRBJ1-5; D ambiguous. The CDR3 consists of 14 residues. V lost 1 base and J lost 2, with 6 bases in between. Germline V gene sequence: CDR1 SGHDN, CDR2 FVKESK. The CDR3 region is CASSQGGGNQPQHF. Here the CDR3 DNA reads TGTGCCAGCAGCCAAGGCGGGGGCAATCAGCCCCAGCATTTT.

The chain combines TRBV28 with TRBJ1-5; 7 positions match TRBD1. The length of the CDR3 is 15 residues. Germline CDR1 MDHEN, CDR2 SYDVKM. V lost 3 bases to trimming and J lost 3 bases; unmatched junction nucleotides: 5. The CDR3, as DNA: TGTGCCAGCAGTTTGGACAGGAGCTCCAATCAGCCCCAGCATTTT. Its translation: CASSLDRSSNQPQHF.

The CDR3 nucleotides read TGTGCCAGCACTTTTAACCAGGGGAACACTGAAGCTTTCTTT. Amino acid sequence: CASTFNQGNTEAFF. V is TRBV11-1 and J is TRBJ1-1; tentatively, D is TRBD1 (5 bases). Trimming took 7 bases from V and 1 from J, leaving 13 bases between them. In germline, CDR1 is SGHAT, CDR2 FQDESV (reference sequence). The CDR3 sequence is 14 residues long. Looking up the rest from reference TRBV11-1 and TRBJ1-1 gives the full variable domain: EAEVAQSPRYKITEKSQAVAFWCDPISGHATLYWYRQILGQGPELLVQFQDESVVDDSQLPKDRFSAERLKGVDSTLKIQPAELGDSAMYLCASTFNQGNTEAFFGQGTRLTVV.

The rearrangement joins TRBV3-1 (or the pseudogene TRBV3-2) to TRBJ2-3; D possibly corresponds to TRBD1 (6 bases). The germline gives CDR1 LGHDT, CDR2 YNNKEL (reference sequence). This CDR3 is built from 16 residues. V lost 1 base and J 2 bases, leaving 13 bases between the germline ends. The DNA for the CDR3 is TGTGCCAGCAGCCAAGCCTGGTCAGGGGTCACAGATACGCAGTATTTT. Residues: CASSQAWSGVTDTQYF.

The chain combines TRBV11-2 with TRBJ1-1; D possibly corresponds to TRBD1 (5 bases). The CDR3 sequence is 17 residues long. The V gene's germline CDR1 is SGHAT and CDR2 FQNNGV. Trimming left V 0 bases short and J 0 bases short, with 14 bases between. Written as DNA, the CDR3 is TGTGCCAGCAGCTTAGAATGGGGCCGTGGGGTGAACACTGAAGCTTTCTTT. Its protein is CASSLEWGRGVNTEAFF.

This clone was seen only a few times. The chain combines TRBV29-1 with TRBJ1-2; 7 nucleotides line up with TRBD1. This CDR3 region has 13 residues. Germline-derived CDR1 and CDR2 are SQVTM and ANQGSEA. The ends lost 6 bases at V and 5 bases at J; junction bases unmatched: 9. CDR3 sequence (DNA): TGCAGCGTCGTGACAGGGAGAGGGTATGGCTACACCTTC. As protein: CSVVTGRGYGYTF.

This rearrangement joins TRBV11-3 to TRBJ2-7; no clear D. Germline CDR1 is SGHNT and CDR2 is YENEEA. Trimming removed 1 base from V and 1 base from J, with 5 bases in between. The CDR3 covers 13 residues. CDR3 residues: CASSLASSYEQYF. DNA of the CDR3: TGTGCCAGCAGCTTAGCGTCGTCCTACGAGCAGTACTTC.

This CDR3 is CASSVNQASRDFYTQYF. The CDR3, as DNA: TGTGCCAGCAGCGTCAATCAGGCGTCCCGGGACTTTTATACGCAGTATTTT. The chain joins TRBV9 to TRBJ2-3; D is possibly TRBD2 (6 bases). Deletions cut 2 bases from V and 7 bases from J, with 23 bases between. The CDR3 has 17 amino acids. Germline CDR1 is SGDLS and CDR2 is YYNGEE.

The CDR3, as DNA: TGTGCCAGCACCCTAGCGACAGCCTTGTATAATTCACCCCTCCACTTT. This gives the protein CASTLATALYNSPLHF. The J gene is TRBJ1-6, the V gene TRBV7-9, with D possibly matching TRBD1 (5 bases). Trimming stripped 7 bases from V and 4 bases from J, with 17 bases between. CDR3 size: 16 residues. Per germline, CDR1 SEHNR and CDR2 FQNEAQ (reference sequence).

CDR3 region: CASSLRAGRNQPQHF. The CDR3 nucleotides read TGTGCCAGCAGTTTACGAGCAGGGCGCAATCAGCCCCAGCATTTT. V gene TRBV28 combines with J gene TRBJ1-5, with D possibly matching TRBD1 (5 bases). Germline V lookup: CDR1 MDHEN, CDR2 SYDVKM. V was trimmed by 2 bases and J by 2 bases, leaving 10 bases between them. The CDR3 is 15 residues long.

The chain joins TRBV6-5 to TRBJ1-1; tentatively, D is TRBD1 (5 bases). There are 15 residues in the CDR3. Deletions cut 2 bases from V and 1 base from J, with 11 bases between. In germline, CDR1 is MNHEY, CDR2 SVGAGI. This CDR3 reads CASSYNRGKNTEAFF. CDR3 in DNA: TGTGCCAGCAGTTACAATCGGGGGAAGAACACTGAAGCTTTCTTT.

This clone was seen only once. This sequence joins TRBV11-2 and TRBJ1-4; 8 bases map to TRBD1. J was trimmed by 0 bases and V by 5 bases; bases with no gene match: 8. The CDR3 length is 17 residues. CDR1 is SGHAT and CDR2 is FQNNGV in the germline V gene. For the CDR3, the DNA is TGTGCCAGCAGCCCAGGGGACAGGAGGACAACTAATGAAAAACTGTTTTTT. It specifies CASSPGDRRTTNEKLFF.